The clone carrying this T cell receptor beta chain appeared a few times. What it binds is not known. The data were taken from a study of metastatic and nonmetastatic thyroid tumors. Study summary: Malignant thyroid and benign thyroid patients provided blood and tumor or nodule tissue whose repertoires were compared.

As handled by the study authors: The study's classifier, a distant-metastasis tool for papillary thyroid cancer, was built using CDR3 differences across clinicopathological groups. With MiXCR, TCRdb reprocessed the PCR reads. TCRdb, not the original authors, processed these V and J calls. The sample includes about 16,000 clones, under 15% of them seen just once. All patients reached thyroid surgery having received no treatment beforehand. Study-wide points: Across blood and tumor, TCR beta diversity in malignant thyroid tumors was reportedly significantly higher than in benign nodules.

Germline loops: CDR1 MNHEY, CDR2 SVGEGT. This CDR3 spans 17 amino acids. Trimming left V 0 bases short and J 6 bases short, with 21 bases between. The sequence was obtained from a female donor with papillary thyroid cancer or a benign thyroid nodule (not recorded which). Some clones in this sample may be carry-over from other donors' samples. V and J are TRBV6-2 or TRBV6-3 and TRBJ2-7; tentative D call: TRBD2 (6 bases). The source material was tumor tissue. Here the CDR3 DNA reads TGTGCCAGCAGTTACTCGGTCGACGGGAGCCCCACTACCGAGCAGTACTTC. Its translation is CASSYSVDGSPTTEQYF.